This T cell receptor (beta chain) was obtained from a study of T cells in Graves' hyperthyroidism and ophthalmopathy. Researchers took RNA transcripts and amplified the TCR beta CDR3 regions from them. HTBI primers drove first-round RT-PCR of the TCR CDR3. TCRdb itself ran the multiplex PCR reads through MiXCR, one entry per CDR3 protein. The repertoire holds under 400,000 distinct CDR3 sequences, with approximately 14% as singletons. This clonotype was seen many times. Between the trimmed V and J ends, which lost 3 bases and 4 bases, there was a span of 8 bases. The CDR3 is 13 amino acids. Germline CDR1 MDHEN, CDR2 SYDVKM.

The source of this sequence is a young woman with Graves' hyperthyroidism that later progressed to Graves' ophthalmopathy. The sequenced sample consisted of blood. The chain uses TRBV28 and TRBJ2-3; D ambiguous. The CDR3 is CASSFITPDTQYF. The CDR3 DNA reads TGTGCCAGCAGTTTTATTACCCCAGATACGCAGTATTTT. The full variable domain, rest sourced from reference TRBV28 and TRBJ2-3, is DVKVTQSSRYLVKRTGEKVFLECVQDMDHENMFWYRQDPGLGLRLIYFSYDVKMKEKGDIPEGYSVSREKKERFSLILESASTNQTSMYLCASSFITPDTQYFGPGTRLTVL.